This TCR beta chain was observed in a study of blood T cell repertoires in COVID-19. Study context: The United States, Italy and Spain were the sources of the acute and convalescent COVID-19 samples. Sources were T cells, B-cell-depleted T cells, or PBMCs; the material itself was cDNA or gDNA.

This CDR3 is 17 amino acids long. Germline V gives CDR1 MGHRA, CDR2 YSYEKL. Trimming took 0 bases from V and 0 from J, leaving 14 bases between them. Source study methods: Amplified reference gene primers provided the basis for estimating nucleated cell counts. Data came from immunoSEQ multiplex PCR; TCRdb stores just in-frame clones and leaves some out. V and J calls and clone size are those listed in that table; D and trimming were worked out from the DNA. Among 160,000 or so clones listed, 82% were seen once. The receptor comes from a woman aged 70-85 years with acute or convalescent COVID-19. Input material: peripheral blood. The chain recombines TRBV4-1 with TRBJ2-5; possible D gene TRBD2, 7 bases. This CDR3 reads CASSQEPAGAYQETQYF. CDR3 in DNA: TGCGCCAGCAGCCAAGAGCCCGCGGGGGCGTACCAAGAGACCCAGTACTTC.